This paragraph reports one T cell receptor beta chain. The specificity of this receptor is unknown. Base quality data are lacking; no much larger clone is found one base away. Measured from the cysteine to the phenylalanine, the CDR3 is 14 residues long. Only the CDR3 part of the read is kept: 42 bases, read in frame from the first base. Reading the germline V gene gives CDR1 KGHSH and CDR2 LQKENI. V and J are trimmed by 6 bases and 5 bases, and the gene matches miss 6 bases of the junction. Participants in the prospective study were aged roughly 18 to 100 years, lived in some 24 United States geographic areas, and enrolled through a virtual design. Cohort assignment in the prospective study relied on participant-reported clinical history from a screening survey and a study questionnaire. Each participant in the prospective study had whole blood, serum and a nasopharyngeal or oropharyngeal swab collected by mobile phlebotomists. Participants in the prospective study had the option to provide additional blood draws and questionnaires over an approximately 2-month period. Prospective study blood samples were shipped either frozen or at room temperature before DNA extraction.

This entry comes from a study of blood T cell repertoires in COVID-19 (TCRdb year 2020). For the study in its entirety: For ImmuneRACE Cohort 3, a participant was defined as recovered based on two consecutive negative NP/OP PCR tests, clearance by a healthcare professional, or resolution of symptoms. The prospective study material was composed of cDNA or gDNA derived from T cells, B-cell-depleted T cells, or PBMCs. The repertoires were released in a freely available public database meant as a resource for research on the immune response to SARS-CoV-2. The dataset comprised deeply sampled blood TCRbeta repertoires from subjects exposed to, actively infected with, or recovered from COVID-19. Where HLA class I and class II types were available, the types were taken from metadata supplied by the sample provider, not from assay-based typing. Samples from collaborators originated in the United States, Italy and Spain and spanned both the acute and convalescent phases of COVID-19. Samples came from the ongoing ImmuneRACE study (first 160 participants) plus 1,254 subjects from 6 global collaborators. The sample metadata nearly always contained a de-identified subject ID, COVID-19 status, age in years and sex.

The immunoSEQ Assay, a bias-controlled multiplex PCR, was used to amplify TCRbeta CDR3 regions from genomic DNA. Under the source paper's analysis protocol: Nucleated cell counts per sample were estimated from amplification of reference gene primers within the assay. Sequence reads were collapsed and filtered to measure the absolute abundance of every unique TCRbeta CDR3 rearrangement. For each sample, productive Simpson clonality was calculated as the square root of Simpson's diversity index across productive rearrangements. This is the immuneACCESS table as TCRdb keeps it, with only in-frame sequences that have V and J called. A part of the clones is gone; compared with another copy, unresolved V genes explain less than half, and the rest is unexplained. The D gene and trimming were derived from the DNA, and the V and J assignments and clone size from that table. The sample table records roughly 200,000 clones; roughly 90% of these occur just once. Approximately 3.3% of the sample is taken by the ten largest.

Broad study findings and their caveats: The amount of clinical and demographic metadata varied by source and participant and was provided uncurated.

The sample comprised PBMCs or T cells enriched from blood (not recorded which). The rearranged segments are TRBV18 and TRBJ2-5; TRBD2 lines up with 10 middle nucleotides. This clonotype was obtained from a woman aged 45-65 years in a cohort exposed to, infected with or recovered from COVID-19 (not recorded which). The sequenced DNA: TGTGCCAGCTCCCCGGGACTAGCGTTTGAGACCCAGTACTTC. Its protein is CASSPGLAFETQYF.